This T cell receptor (beta chain) was documented in a study of low-dose radiotherapy and immunotherapy resistance in tumors. Study background: Once cycle 1 day 1 began, patients took oral aspirin 300 mg daily for four cycles.

Gene-specific TRAV and TRBV primers were used for first-strand cDNA, covering alpha and beta chains. TCRs were amplified for roughly 20 PCR cycles with a constant-region primer and V-primer adapter. Via MiXCR, TCRdb re-called the reads, giving one row per CDR3 protein. The data contain tens of thousands of distinct CDR3 sequences, roughly a tenth of them seen just once; the ten biggest clones take up around 1%. This clonotype has ten or more counts. From germline, CDR1 is ENHRY and CDR2 SYGVKD. The CDR3 is 13 residues long. Between the trimmed V and J ends, which lost 9 bases and 1 base, there was a span of 12 bases. The time point was: before trial treatment. Donors received a regimen that comprised nivolumab, ipilimumab, aspirin, low-dose cyclophosphamide and low-dose radiotherapy. Enrollment required an advanced solid tumor negative for tumor-infiltrating lymphocytes.

The sequencing here drew on PBMCs, taken before treatment. The TCR was taken from a male donor with prostate cancer. The chain combines TRBV10-3 with TRBJ2-5; possibly TRBD2 for D (6 bases). In DNA, the CDR3 is TGTGCCATTAGGACCGGGAGCCAAGAGACCCAGTACTTC. Protein: CAIRTGSQETQYF.